Below, 14 T cell receptor beta chains from the same sample are listed, as sequenced in a study of blood T cell repertoires in COVID-19. Assay: immunoSEQ multiplex PCR; the TCRdb copy retains only in-frame clones and omits some. The sample includes hundreds of thousands of clones, roughly 86% of them seen just once. Material: peripheral blood. These receptors were obtained from a man between 70 and 80 years old with acute or convalescent COVID-19.

The chain recombines TRBV2 with TRBJ1-4; no definite D call. Germline lookup yields CDR1 SNHLY and CDR2 FYNNEI. This CDR3 has 12 amino acids. V lost 10 bases, J lost 3 bases, and 9 bases lay in between. Written as DNA, the CDR3 is TGTGCCACCACCAGGCCTAATGAAAAACTGTTTTTT. Translated, it gives CATTRPNEKLFF.

This clone was counted a single time. Other DNA sequences within the sample encode an identical CDR3. The V and J genes are TRBV5-6 and TRBJ2-7; D gene ambiguous. The germline V and J ends were trimmed by 0 bases and 4 bases, with 8 bases remaining between them. CDR1 SGHDT and CDR2 YYEEEE come from the germline V gene. CDR3 size: 13 residues. CDR3: CASSLVGPYEQYF. The CDR3, as DNA: TGTGCCAGCAGCTTGGTCGGTCCGTACGAGCAGTACTTC.

V usage is TRBV7-9 and J usage is TRBJ2-7; D is undetermined. The ends were cut back, 5 bases at V and 5 bases at J, with 10 bases in the middle. Per the germline V gene, CDR1 is SEHNR and CDR2 is FQNEAQ (reference sequence). There are 12 residues in the CDR3. The CDR3 loop reads CASSHDIHEQYF. The CDR3 region has the DNA TGTGCCAGCAGCCACGACATACACGAGCAGTACTTC.

The chain joins TRBV3-1 (or the pseudogene TRBV3-2) to TRBJ1-1, with D perhaps TRBD1 (5 bases). The germline V gene encodes CDR1 LGHDT and CDR2 YNNKEL (reference sequence). V lost 0 bases to trimming and J lost 4 bases, with 9 bases between them. This CDR3 is built from 14 residues. CDR3 residues: CASSQEGVFTEAFF. Written as DNA, the CDR3 is TGTGCCAGCAGCCAAGAAGGGGTCTTCACTGAAGCTTTCTTT.

The chain combines TRBV5-1 with TRBJ2-7; the D is unclear. This CDR3 has 13 amino acids. The V end lost 4 bases, the J end lost 2 bases, and 10 bases lay between the germline ends. CDR1 is SGHRS, CDR2 YFSETQ, per germline. The CDR3 reads CASSEVGAYEQYF. The CDR3 DNA sequence: TGCGCCAGCAGCGAGGTCGGAGCCTACGAGCAGTACTTC. The variable domain in full, with the rest retrieved from reference TRBV5-1 and TRBJ2-7, is KAGVTQTPRYLIKTRGQQVTLSCSPISGHRSVSWYQQTPGQGLQFLFEYFSETQRNKGNFPGRFSGRQFSNSRSEMNVSTLELGDSALYLCASSEVGAYEQYFGPGTRLTVT.

The rearrangement links TRBV10-3 to TRBJ2-1; 8 positions match TRBD1. The germline gives CDR1 ENHRY, CDR2 SYGVKD. The CDR3 loop spans 16 amino acids. V dropped 5 bases and J dropped 6; count of bases not matched to a gene: 12. Here the CDR3 DNA reads TGTGCCATCAGTTCCCGGACAGGGAGGTCCGGCAATGAGCAGTTCTTC. It specifies CAISSRTGRSGNEQFF.

This chain uses TRBV6-6 with TRBJ2-5, with D possibly TRBD2 on 5 matching bases. V lost 7 bases and J lost 1, with 13 bases in between. CDR3 size: 14 residues. CDR1 is MNHNY, CDR2 SVGAGI, per germline (reference sequence). Here the CDR3 DNA reads TGTGCCAGCATTTCTAGCAACCTCCAAGAGACCCAGTACTTC. It yields the protein CASISSNLQETQYF.

The V call is TRBV28, the J call TRBJ2-2; 9 bases agree with TRBD1. CDR1 and CDR2 (germline): MDHEN, SYDVKM. Unmatched junction bases numbered 7, after V lost 4 bases and J lost 7 bases. This CDR3 is built from 15 residues. The CDR3 nucleotides read TGTGCCAGCAGTTCAGGACAGGGGAGGGTCGGGGAGCTGTTTTTT. Translating gives CASSSGQGRVGELFF. Using reference TRBV28 and TRBJ2-2 for the parts outside the CDR3, the full variable domain is DVKVTQSSRYLVKRTGEKVFLECVQDMDHENMFWYRQDPGLGLRLIYFSYDVKMKEKGDIPEGYSVSREKKERFSLILESASTNQTSMYLCASSSGQGRVGELFFGEGSRLTVL.

The chain joins TRBV28 to TRBJ1-5; no clear D gene. Trimming cost V 5 bases and J 7 bases, with 9 bases left between them. The germline V gene encodes CDR1 MDHEN and CDR2 SYDVKM. This CDR3 has 12 residues. The CDR3 nucleotides are TGTGCCAGCAGTAGTCCCACACAGCCCCAGCATTTT. It encodes CASSSPTQPQHF.

The V call is TRBV24-1, the J call TRBJ2-2; 13 positions match TRBD2. V gave up 4 bases and J gave up 8 bases; unmatched junction bases: 9. The germline V gene encodes CDR1 KGHDR and CDR2 SFDVKD. The CDR3 loop spans 17 amino acids. CDR3 in amino acids: CATSDRTSGSWNGELFF. As DNA, the CDR3 is TGTGCCACCAGTGACAGGACTAGCGGGAGCTGGAATGGGGAGCTGTTTTTT.

In this sample, this clone turned up once. The chain combines TRBV5-1 with TRBJ2-7, with a weak D call TRBD1 (5 bases). CDR3 size: 16 residues. CDR1 and CDR2 from the germline V gene are SGHRS and YFSETQ. Trimming shortened V by 4 bases and J by 3 bases, and 20 bases separated the two germline ends. The CDR3 DNA follows: TGCGCCAGCAGCCAAAACGCAGGGTTTAGTGACTACGAGCAGTACTTC. Translating gives CASSQNAGFSDYEQYF.

The rearrangement joins TRBV28 to TRBJ2-1, with D perhaps matching TRBD1 (6 bases). Between the trimmed V and J ends, which lost 7 bases and 4 bases, there was a span of 11 bases. Germline V gives CDR1 MDHEN, CDR2 SYDVKM. CDR3 length equals 13 residues. For the CDR3, the DNA is TGTGCCAGCAAACCCGACAGGTACAATGAGCAGTTCTTC. This translates into CASKPDRYNEQFF.

On this clone itself: Other nucleotide sequences from this sample produce the same CDR3. The chain combines TRBV28 with TRBJ1-2; D might be TRBD1 (5 bases). V lost 4 bases and J 5 bases, leaving 8 bases between the germline ends. CDR1 and CDR2 (germline): MDHEN, SYDVKM. The CDR3 has 12 amino acids. CDR3 region: CASSSQGYGYTF. The CDR3 nucleotides read TGTGCCAGCAGTTCTCAGGGATATGGCTACACCTTC.

The chain recombines TRBV6-5 with TRBJ1-5, with no clear D. The CDR3 length is 13 residues. V lost 5 bases and J 6 bases, leaving 11 bases between the germline ends. Germline CDR1 is MNHEY and CDR2 is SVGAGI. In nucleotides, the CDR3 is TGTGCCAGCAGTCCATCCCCCAGTCAGCCCCAGCATTTT. Translated, it gives CASSPSPSQPQHF.